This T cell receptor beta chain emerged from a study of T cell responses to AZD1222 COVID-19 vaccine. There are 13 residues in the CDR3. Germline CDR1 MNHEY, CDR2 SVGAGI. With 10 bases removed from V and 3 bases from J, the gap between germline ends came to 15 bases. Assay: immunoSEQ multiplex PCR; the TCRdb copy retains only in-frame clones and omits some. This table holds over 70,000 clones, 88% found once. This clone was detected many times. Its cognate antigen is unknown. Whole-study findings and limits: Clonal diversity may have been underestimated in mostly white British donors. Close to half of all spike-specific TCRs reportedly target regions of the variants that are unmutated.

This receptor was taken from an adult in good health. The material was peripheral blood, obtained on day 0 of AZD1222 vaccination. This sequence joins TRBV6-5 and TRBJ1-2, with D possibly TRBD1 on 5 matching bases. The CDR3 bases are TGTGCCACCCCGGGACGTTCATACTATGGCTACACCTTC. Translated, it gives CATPGRSYYGYTF.